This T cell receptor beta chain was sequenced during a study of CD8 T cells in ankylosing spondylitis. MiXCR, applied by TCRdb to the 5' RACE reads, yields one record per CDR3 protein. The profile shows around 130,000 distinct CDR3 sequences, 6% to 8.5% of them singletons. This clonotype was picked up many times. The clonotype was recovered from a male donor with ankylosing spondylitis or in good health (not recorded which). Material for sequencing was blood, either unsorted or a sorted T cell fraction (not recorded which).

DNA for the CDR3: TGCGCCAGCAGCCCTGGGCAGGGGGGCGGCTACACCTTC. This translates into CASSPGQGGGYTF. This chain joins TRBV5-1 and TRBJ1-2; 7 positions agree with TRBD1. The trim removed 4 bases at V and 8 bases at J, leaving 8 bases unmatched. The length of the CDR3 is 13 residues. CDR1 is SGHRS, CDR2 YFSETQ, per germline.